This T cell receptor (beta chain) was sequenced in a study of T cell responses to AZD1222 COVID-19 vaccine. Assay used: immunoSEQ multiplex PCR; TCRdb lists only in-frame clones, some missing. The table has 120,000 to 150,000 clones, roughly 80% seen once; the top ten hold about 4%. Study outcomes and limitations: A rise in Spike-specific TCR breadth and depth followed two AZD1222 doses.

As for this clone: The target antigen is unknown.

The germline V and J ends were trimmed by 0 bases and 6 bases, with 2 bases remaining between them. The CDR3 extends over 11 amino acids. Germline V lookup: CDR1 LGHDT, CDR2 YNNKEL (reference sequence). This TCR came from an adult in good health. Source: peripheral blood, taken on day 0 of MenACWY control vaccination. The chain couples TRBV3-1 (or the pseudogene TRBV3-2) to TRBJ1-2; D remains unclear. The CDR3 nucleotides are TGTGCCAGCAGCCAAGAGGATGGCTACACCTTC. This translates into CASSQEDGYTF.